The 28 T cell receptor beta chains below all came from one sample that was sequenced in a study of blood T cells in healthy people across ages (dated by TCRdb to the mid-2010s). The library came from 5' RACE. TCRdb shows the sequencer as Illumina HiSeq 2500. The second PCR ran for roughly 7 to 12 cycles and used a J-beta primer mix along with a sample-barcoded 5' primer. TCRdb reran the public reads through fastp at Q25 and MiXCR, keeping productive beta chains. Each CDR3 protein appears once, grouped with its most common genes and DNA. The sample table shows hundreds of thousands of distinct CDR3 sequences, and approximately 39% are seen once. Together, the top ten hold 20% to 25% of the sample. Sequenced sample: blood. These receptors all come from a woman aged 60 to 75 in good health.

The rearrangement uses TRBV7-2 and TRBJ2-7; D is uncertain. This CDR3 is 15 amino acids long. Germline CDR1 and CDR2: SGHTA and FQGNSA. Trimming cost V 1 base and J 2 bases, with 12 bases left between them. The DNA for the CDR3 is TGTGCCAGCAGCTTAGGGGCTGGGAATGCCTACGAGCAGTACTTC. It specifies CASSLGAGNAYEQYF.

This chain joins TRBV12-3 or TRBV12-4 and TRBJ2-1; 9 nucleotides line up with TRBD1. The closer fit of TRBJ2-7 to the DNA end suggests the J call may be wrong. This CDR3 is built from 14 residues. The DNA of the CDR3 is TGTGCCAGCCTCCGGGACAGGGTCTACAATGAGCAGTACTTC. Translated, it gives CASLRDRVYNEQYF.

The CDR3 DNA reads TGTGCCAGCAAAGTCGAACAAAACAATGAGCAGTTCTTC. Translated: CASKVEQNNEQFF. The chain carries TRBV2 and TRBJ2-1, with D hard to call. Trimming removed 7 bases at V and 5 bases at J, with 12 bases between. The CDR3 is 13 amino acids. The V gene's germline CDR1 is SNHLY and CDR2 FYNNEI.

This clonotype was seen ten or more times. The chain combines TRBV12-3 or TRBV12-4 with TRBJ2-5; 11 nucleotides agree with TRBD1. This CDR3 region has 14 residues. Trimming removed 6 bases from V and 9 bases from J; junction bases left unmatched: 9. In nucleotides, the CDR3 is TGTGCCAGCAGACTACCGGGACAGGGGGGGGCCCAGTACTTC. It codes for CASRLPGQGGAQYF.

For this clonotype: Relative to the germline gene, one junction end is altered; a read error may explain this. The J gene is TRBJ2-7, the V gene TRBV4-3, with 10 bases matching TRBD2. The CDR3 consists of 16 residues. Germline-derived CDR1 and CDR2 are LGHNA and YSLEER. This CDR3 is CARSQDGLAVTYEQYF. The CDR3 DNA reads as TGCGCCAGAAGCCAAGATGGACTAGCGGTGACCTACGAGCAGTACTTC.

The chain employs TRBV18 and TRBJ2-1; TRBD2 is a possible D gene (6 bases). The last part of the DNA fits TRBJ2-7 better; the J call may be wrong. Germline V gene lookup returns CDR1 KGHSH and CDR2 LQKENI. The CDR3 loop spans 15 amino acids. In DNA, the CDR3 is TGTGCCAGCTCACCCCGGGAGAGCTCCTACAATGAGCAGTACTTC. Protein product: CASSPRESSYNEQYF.

The CDR3 sequence: CASSPLPRGETQYF. The CDR3 region has the DNA TGTGCCAGCAGCCCGTTGCCACGGGGGGAGACCCAGTACTTC. J is TRBJ2-5 and V is TRBV7-9; D is possibly TRBD2 (6 bases). In germline, CDR1 is SEHNR, CDR2 FQNEAQ (reference sequence). This CDR3 region has 14 residues. V was trimmed by 5 bases and J by 5 bases, leaving 15 bases between them.

The genes are TRBV20-1 and TRBJ2-3; the match to TRBD2 covers 8 bases. Germline CDR1 reads DFQATT; CDR2 reads SNEGSKA (reference sequence). CDR3 length: 15 residues. V lost 3 bases to trimming and J lost 0 bases; unmatched junction nucleotides: 5. The CDR3 loop is CSASGGAPSTDTQYF. The DNA of the CDR3 is TGCAGTGCTAGCGGGGGGGCTCCTAGCACAGATACGCAGTATTTT.

The J gene is TRBJ2-1, the V gene TRBV7-2, with 13 positions matching TRBD2. The CDR3 is 14 residues long. V lost 5 bases to trimming and J lost 8 bases; unmatched junction nucleotides: 3. CDR1 and CDR2 (germline): SGHTA, FQGNSA. CDR3 DNA sequence: TGTGCCAGCAGCCAGGGACTAGCGGGGCATGAGCAGTTCTTC. Its translation: CASSQGLAGHEQFF.

The chain has TRBV19 and TRBJ2-7, with 8 bases identical to TRBD1. CDR1 is LNHDA, CDR2 SQIVND, per germline (reference sequence). The CDR3 totals 16 residues. The junction had 9 bases not matched to a gene; V was cut back by 2 bases and J by 3 bases. The DNA for the CDR3 is TGTGCCAGTAGTATAATAATTGGACAGGGCGGCTACGAGCAGTACTTC. Protein: CASSIIIGQGGYEQYF. The full variable domain, completed using reference TRBV19 and TRBJ2-7, is DGGITQSPKYLFRKEGQNVTLSCEQNLNHDAMYWYRQDPGQGLRLIYYSQIVNDFQKGDIAEGYSVSREKKESFPLTVTSAQKNPTAFYLCASSIIIGQGGYEQYFGPGTRLTVT.

This chain connects TRBV3-1 to TRBJ2-7, with D possibly matching TRBD2 (6 bases). CDR3 length equals 14 residues. V gave up 4 bases and J gave up 4 bases, with 14 bases separating them. Looked up from germline, CDR1 is LGHDT and CDR2 is YNNKEL (reference sequence). The CDR3 nucleotides read TGTGCCAGCAGCCTAGCGGATCGGGATTACGAGCAGTACTTC. Translated, it gives CASSLADRDYEQYF.

The chain links TRBV7-2 to TRBJ2-7; 8 bases line up with TRBD2. V was pared by 1 base and J by 2 bases, with 4 bases of the junction left unmatched. This CDR3 comprises 15 residues. In germline, CDR1 is SGHTA, CDR2 FQGNSA. The CDR3 nucleotides read TGTGCCAGCAGCTTAGAGGGCGGGAGGACCTACGAGCAGTACTTC. This encodes CASSLEGGRTYEQYF.

This chain connects TRBV12-3 or TRBV12-4 to TRBJ1-4; TRBD1 is a possible D gene (6 bases). The V end was cut by 5 bases, the J end by 4 bases, with 14 bases between. This CDR3 is built from 15 residues. CDR3 sequence: CASSGMGHRNEKLFF. CDR3 coding DNA: TGTGCCAGCAGTGGGATGGGACACCGTAATGAAAAACTGTTTTTT.

The chain combines TRBV27 with TRBJ1-5, with a weak D call TRBD1 (5 bases). Trimming shortened V by 8 bases and J by 0 bases, and 14 bases separated the two germline ends. CDR1 MNHEY and CDR2 SMNVEV come from the germline V gene (reference sequence). The CDR3 has 15 amino acids. CDR3 loop: CASSKTGHSNQPQHF. The CDR3 DNA sequence: TGTGCCAGCTCTAAAACAGGTCATAGCAATCAGCCCCAGCATTTT.

The rearrangement uses TRBV12-3 or TRBV12-4 and TRBJ1-1, with D possibly TRBD1 on 6 matching bases. Trimming stripped 5 bases from V and 5 bases from J, with 18 bases between. This CDR3 comprises 15 residues. In nucleotides, the CDR3 is TGTGCCAGCAGTGGGGGACACAGGGTTAGGACTGAAGCTTTCTTT. Translating it yields CASSGGHRVRTEAFF.

This clonotype has ten or more counts. This chain links TRBV6-6 with TRBJ2-3; TRBD1 might be the D (5 bases). Germline CDR1 reads MNHNY; CDR2 reads SVGAGI (reference sequence). V was pared by 6 bases and J by 3 bases, with 7 bases between. This CDR3 region has 12 residues. This chain's CDR3 is CASRGVTDTQYF. The CDR3 DNA reads TGTGCCAGCAGAGGGGTGACAGATACGCAGTATTTT.

This chain links TRBV11-2 with TRBJ2-5; 9 nucleotides align to TRBD2. The DNA end is a closer match to TRBJ2-7, so the J assignment may be wrong. The CDR3 spans 13 residues. Per the germline V gene, CDR1 is SGHAT and CDR2 is FQNNGV. The chain's CDR3 is CASSTGLANEQYF. DNA of the CDR3: TGTGCCAGCTCCACCGGACTAGCGAACGAGCAGTACTTC.

The V call is TRBV2, the J call TRBJ2-7; D ambiguous. This CDR3 region has 11 residues. The V and J ends lost 2 bases and 7 bases respectively, with 6 bases between them. CDR1 is SNHLY, CDR2 FYNNEI, per germline. CDR3 coding DNA: TGTGCCAGCAGTGAACGAATTGAGCAGTACTTC. As protein: CASSERIEQYF.

The chain links TRBV7-2 to TRBJ2-1, with D maybe TRBD2 (6 bases). Trimming took off 6 bases at V and 7 bases at J, with 10 bases between the two ends. The CDR3 has 12 amino acids. The germline gives CDR1 SGHTA, CDR2 FQGNSA. This chain's CDR3 is CASRRGGNEQFF. In nucleotides, the CDR3 is TGTGCCAGCAGGCGGGGTGGAAATGAGCAGTTCTTC.

This chain joins TRBV9 and TRBJ2-7; perhaps TRBD1 as D (5 bases). V lost 0 bases, J lost 7 bases, and 14 bases lay in between. This CDR3 is built from 14 residues. From germline, CDR1 is SGDLS and CDR2 YYNGEE. The CDR3 bases are TGTGCCAGCAGCGTAGTGGACACCCGTGGGGAGCAGTACTTC. It yields the protein CASSVVDTRGEQYF. The whole variable domain, remainder taken from reference TRBV9 and TRBJ2-7, is DSGVTQTPKHLITATGQRVTLRCSPRSGDLSVYWYQQSLDQGLQFLIQYYNGEERAKGNILERFSAQQFPDLHSELNLSSLELGDSALYFCASSVVDTRGEQYFGPGTRLTVT.

This chain links TRBV11-1 with TRBJ2-2, with 8 bases identical to TRBD1. There are 16 residues in the CDR3. V shed 2 bases and J 6 bases; nucleotides not matched to a gene: 8. Germline V gene data show CDR1 as SGHAT and CDR2 as FQDESV (reference sequence). The CDR3 sequence is CASSLPTGGIAGELFF. CDR3 DNA: TGTGCCAGCAGCTTACCCACAGGGGGGATTGCCGGGGAGCTGTTTTTT.

Notes on this clonotype: A junction boundary mismatches the germline segment, possibly from a read error. As DNA, the CDR3 is TGTGCTAGCAGCTCGGGACAGGGAAGCGGGGAGCTGTTTTTT. Amino acids: CASSSGQGSGELFF. J is TRBJ2-2 and V is TRBV7-7, with TRBD1 identical over 9 bases. Germline values: CDR1 SSHAT, CDR2 FNYEAQ (reference sequence). The CDR3 loop spans 14 amino acids.

Only one count was recorded for this clonotype. Mismatch with germline at one junction end may stem from a read error. The chain is built from TRBV19 and TRBJ2-7, with 9 bases that match TRBD1. The CDR3 sequence is 15 residues long. Germline V lookup: CDR1 LNHDA, CDR2 SQIVND (reference sequence). CDR3 protein: CASSLPGQGTYKQYF. CDR3 coding DNA: TGTGCCAGTAGTCTCCCGGGACAGGGAACCTACAAGCAGTACTTC.

This chain uses TRBV7-9 with TRBJ2-1; D gene ambiguous. V lost 3 bases and J lost 5, with 8 bases in between. Germline loops: CDR1 SEHNR, CDR2 FQNEAQ (reference sequence). This CDR3 has 13 amino acids. The CDR3 DNA is TGTGCCAGCAGCTTGGGCGGCCACAATGAGCAGTTCTTC. This sequence encodes CASSLGGHNEQFF.

About this clonotype itself: A junction end diverges from the germline sequence, so it may reflect a read error. The V call is TRBV7-7, the J call TRBJ2-1; 8 nucleotides agree with TRBD1. This CDR3 comprises 14 residues. Germline-derived CDR1 and CDR2 are SSHAT and FNYEAQ (reference sequence). CDR3 coding DNA: TGTGCTAGCAGCCAAGGACAGGGCTCGTTTGAGCAGTTCTTC. This sequence encodes CASSQGQGSFEQFF.

On this clonotype: At one end the junction does not follow the germline gene, possibly because of a read error. V and J are TRBV9 and TRBJ2-3; TRBD2 aligns across 9 bases. This CDR3 contains 16 residues. Germline loops: CDR1 SGDLS, CDR2 YYNGEE. The DNA of the CDR3 is TGTGCCGGCAGCGTCCGCGGCGGGGGGGTCACAGATACGCAGTATTTT. Translation gives CAGSVRGGGVTDTQYF.

On this clonotype: A clone one base away is much larger, so this may be a read error. The V call is TRBV27, the J call TRBJ1-2; D is unresolved. Germline V gene sequence: CDR1 MNHEY, CDR2 SMNVEV (reference sequence). The CDR3 runs to 15 residues. Trimming removed 5 bases at V and 2 bases at J, with 15 bases between. The CDR3 nucleotides are TGTGCCAGCAGTCCCCCCGTGGGGAACAACTATGGCTACACCTTC. This translates into CASSPPVGNNYGYTF.

The J gene is TRBJ2-3, the V gene TRBV9, with D possibly matching TRBD2 (6 bases). V gave up 0 bases and J gave up 7 bases, with 12 bases separating them. From germline, CDR1 is SGDLS and CDR2 YYNGEE. The length of the CDR3 is 14 residues. Written as DNA, the CDR3 is TGTGCCAGCAGCGTAGATCCGGGAGCCAATACGCAGTATTTT. This sequence encodes CASSVDPGANTQYF.